Many counts were recorded for the clone carrying this T cell receptor (beta chain). TCRdb reanalysed the reads using MiXCR and keeps one entry per CDR3 protein. The sample has around 350,000 distinct CDR3 sequences, 15% to 20% seen once; the top ten hold approximately 10%. These data are taken from a study of T cell repertoires in cytomegalovirus infection. Sample: PBMCs. The TCR comes from a human donor in good health (CMV status not recorded). Some clones in this sample may be carry-over from other donors' samples.

CDR3 DNA: TGTGCCAGGGCTCCCTCCGACCGGGGACGCCACTCCTACGAGCAGTACTTC. Translating it yields CARAPSDRGRHSYEQYF. The J gene is TRBJ2-7, the V gene TRBV7-6; D may be TRBD1 or TRBD2 (5 bases each). Trimming removed 9 bases at V and 0 bases at J, with 24 bases between. Germline V gives CDR1 SGHVS, CDR2 FNYEAQ. The CDR3 is 17 residues long.